This T cell receptor beta chain was captured in a study of Ad26.COV2.S vaccination and SARS-CoV-2 variants. Germline V gene lookup returns CDR1 MNHEY and CDR2 SVGAGI. The CDR3 is 14 residues long. V lost 8 bases, J lost 2 bases, and 15 bases lay in between. TCRdb's copy holds only in-frame clones and misses some; the assay was immunoSEQ multiplex PCR. In the table there are some 450,000 clones, less than 95% of which are singletons. The treatment is: around 19 received Ad26.COV2.S at low or high dose, single or two shots; about 5 received placebo; per-sample allocation not given. Following the first vaccine or placebo injection, samples were taken on day 63.

The sample was peripheral blood, taken in a trial of Ad26.COV2.S vaccine versus placebo. V gene TRBV6-5 combines with J gene TRBJ2-5, with D possibly matching TRBD2 (6 bases). The sequence was collected from a person between 18 and 65 years old who received the Ad26.COV2.S COVID-19 vaccine or a placebo. The CDR3 here is CASQGAGYQETQYF. The CDR3, as DNA: TGTGCCAGCCAAGGAGCGGGCTATCAAGAGACCCAGTACTTC.